This T cell receptor (beta chain) was identified in a study of regulatory T cells in long-lasting Graves disease. Whole-study results and caveats: New patients shared roughly 1,000 public clonotypes, fewer than the 2,500 to 3,000 shared by persistent patients. With persistent disease, TRBV28, TRBJ1-2 and TRBJ2-5 were the favored segments.

TCR beta libraries were built with iRepertoire HTBI primers and Arm-PCR of CDR3 regions. Via MiXCR, TCRdb re-called the multiplex PCR reads, giving one row per CDR3 protein. Among about 450,000 distinct CDR3 sequences listed, about 14% were seen once. Documented time point: newly diagnosed GD, antithyroid drugs for less than 3 months. Researchers made the TCR library from RNA that was extracted from PBMCs. An approximately 9-milliliter sample of peripheral blood was drawn into EDTA tubes. At least ten counts were recorded for this clonotype. Its antigen is undetermined. V lost 6 bases, J lost 5 bases, and 16 bases lay in between. The CDR3 length is 15 residues. CDR1 MDHEN and CDR2 SYDVKM come from the germline V gene. These data also featured in a second study, about T cells in Graves' hyperthyroidism and ophthalmopathy. That report notes: Primed by the HTBI set, a first-round RT-PCR was run on the TCR CDR3.

The sequencing used peripheral blood mononuclear cells (PBMCs), collected at new diagnosis, from a patient treated with antithyroid drugs. The gene calls are TRBV28 and TRBJ1-4; D is uncertain. The clonotype originates from a woman in her forties or fifties with Graves disease. The CDR3 region is CASRQRMTRNEKLFF. The CDR3 DNA reads TGTGCCAGCAGACAACGGATGACCCGGAATGAAAAACTGTTTTTT. Full variable domain (missing parts from reference TRBV28 and TRBJ1-4): DVKVTQSSRYLVKRTGEKVFLECVQDMDHENMFWYRQDPGLGLRLIYFSYDVKMKEKGDIPEGYSVSREKKERFSLILESASTNQTSMYLCASRQRMTRNEKLFFGSGTQLSVL.